The TCR beta chain described here comes from a study of T cell responses to AZD1222 COVID-19 vaccine (dated by TCRdb to 2020 to 2023). For the study in its entirety: TCR sequencing was performed for 230 to 250 trial participants, of whom about 200 were given two doses of AZD1222 and roughly 25 were given two doses of MenACWY control vaccine. Trial participants were enrolled by age into 18-55, 56-69 and 70-plus year subgroups, with approximately 150, 30 and 60 TCR-sequenced participants respectively. Overall results and qualifications from the work: Nearly half of unique spike-specific TCRs reportedly recognized epitopes outside regions mutated in the B.1.351 and B.1.1.7 variants. Because no day 14 peak-response samples were available, the repertoires could be characterized only after the peak T cell response. The 56-69-year group was small, and its depth increase did not reach significance, likely because of low power. Spike-specific TCR breadth and depth rose significantly after two AZD1222 doses compared with day 0 and with MenACWY recipients. Only a handful of AZD1222 recipients were SARS-CoV-2 seropositive at baseline, limiting conclusions about previously exposed vaccinees. Most participants were white British and females outnumbered males, and the authors suggested that clonal diversity may have been underestimated. The vaccine-associated CD4 TCRs covered the entire spike protein, and the dominant responses fell in regions 160-218 and 743-854.

What this sample's time point label stands for: baseline before first vaccination. The sample's treatment or condition, from its label and the paper: meningococcal conjugate vaccine given as trial control. Vaccinee samples came from UK trials COV001 and COV002, including a single-blind randomized controlled phase 2/3 trial of AZD1222 (ChAdOx1 nCoV-19) in healthy adults. For TCRbeta chain sequencing, PBMC samples from trial participants were taken at day 0 and at day 28 after the second dose. For this clone: No cognate antigen has been identified for it. No clone much larger than this one lies a single base away; base qualities are absent.

The CDR3 regions of human TCRbeta chains were subjected to immunosequencing. From the authors' description of their analysis: TCRs in the repertoires were compared against a reference library of SARS-CoV-2-specific TCRs that had been generated with the MIRA antigen-specificity platform. Breadth was defined as the fraction of unique TCRs that were SARS-CoV-2-associated, and depth was defined as the fraction of total T cells that were SARS-CoV-2-associated. Using the MIRA data, each spike-specific TCR was mapped to the spike region that the TCR reacts to and placed in a CD4 or CD8 class. Log10-transformed breadth and depth values were compared by one-way ANOVA with Sidak's multiple comparisons tests. TCRdb stores this immuneACCESS table with in-frame sequences only. Part of the clones is absent; in the studies checked, under half of the shortfall reflects unresolved V genes, and no reason is known for the rest. V and J calls and clone size come straight from that table; D and trimming were deduced from the DNA. This sample has 160,000 or so clones in its table, and about 92% of those were observed once. The ten most abundant clones make up 4.4% of the sample.

The receptor comes from an adult in good health. The sequences come from peripheral blood, collected on day 0 of MenACWY control vaccination.

The nucleotides read TGTGCCAGTAGTAATCCCCCTCTAGAGACCCAGTACTTC. The resulting protein is CASSNPPLETQYF. The receptor chain draws on TRBV19 and TRBJ2-5; no D gene is confidently identified. Counted from cysteine to phenylalanine, this CDR3 has 13 amino acids. Left in the record is the CDR3 DNA by itself, 39 bases read in frame from the first base. The junction carries 10 bases between V and J, which are trimmed by 4 bases and 4 bases respectively. CDR1 and CDR2, looked up from the germline V gene (reference sequence), are LNHDA and SQIVND. The reference TRBV19 and TRBJ2-5 proteins fill in what lies around the CDR3, so the full variable domain reads DGGITQSPKYLFRKEGQNVTLSCEQNLNHDAMYWYRQDPGQGLRLIYYSQIVNDFQKGDIAEGYSVSREKKESFPLTVTSAQKNPTAFYLCASSNPPLETQYFGPGTRLLVL.